Below, 19 T cell receptor beta chains from the same sample are listed, as sequenced in a study of blood T cells in healthy people across ages. Using a J-beta primer mix together with a sample-barcoded 5' primer, a second PCR was run for roughly 6 to 12 cycles. TCRdb redid the calling of the 5' RACE reads with MiXCR, one entry per CDR3 protein. Of over 1,500,000 distinct CDR3 sequences listed, roughly 52% are singletons. The sample consisted of blood. The source is a woman aged 40 to 49 in good health.

J is TRBJ2-4 and V is TRBV18, with D perhaps assigned TRBD1 or TRBD2 (5 bases each). V gave up 3 bases and J gave up 13 bases, with 10 bases separating them. In germline, CDR1 is KGHSH, CDR2 LQKENI. The CDR3 has 11 residues. In nucleotides, the CDR3 is TGTGCCAGCTCACCGGGACCTCTACAGTACTTC. Translated: CASSPGPLQYF.

V gene TRBV7-6 combines with J gene TRBJ1-4; D ambiguous. CDR1 and CDR2 (germline): SGHVS, FNYEAQ. The ends were cut back, 1 base at V and 4 bases at J, with 7 bases in the middle. The CDR3 runs to 14 residues. The CDR3 loop reads CASSLGNGNEKLFF. Here the CDR3 DNA reads TGTGCCAGCAGCTTAGGGAACGGTAATGAAAAACTGTTTTTT.

This chain links TRBV11-3 with TRBJ2-7, with D perhaps TRBD2 (7 bases). V dropped 4 bases and J dropped 3 bases, with 19 bases sitting between them. The germline CDR1 and CDR2 sequences are SGHNT and YENEEA. CDR3 size: 16 residues. The CDR3 DNA is TGTGCCAGCAGCTCGCCACATACGGGGGGCCTCTACGAGCAGTACTTC. Its protein is CASSSPHTGGLYEQYF.

CDR3 loop: CSAQGTSNGMLQFF. In nucleotides, the CDR3 is TGCAGTGCCCAGGGGACTAGCAACGGAATGTTGCAGTTCTTC. The V call is TRBV20-1, the J call TRBJ2-1; 9 bases agree with TRBD2. There are 14 residues in the CDR3. The V gene end was trimmed by 6 bases and the J gene end by 12 bases; junction bases not matched to a gene: 15. Germline V gene lookup returns CDR1 DFQATT and CDR2 SNEGSKA (reference sequence).

This clonotype was seen just once. The rearrangement uses TRBV6-2 or TRBV6-3 and TRBJ2-1, with D possibly TRBD1 on 5 matching bases. The DNA end lines up better with TRBJ2-7; the J call may be wrong. The CDR3 spans 16 residues. Per the germline V gene, CDR1 is MNHEY and CDR2 is SVGEGT. CDR3 residues: CASLQPKGQKGYEQYF. CDR3 bases: TGTGCCAGCCTACAACCGAAGGGGCAAAAAGGCTATGAGCAGTACTTC.

The chain combines TRBV7-2 with TRBJ2-2, with TRBD2 matching 9 bases. CDR1 and CDR2 (germline): SGHTA, FQGNSA. CDR3 length: 13 residues. V lost 6 bases to trimming and J lost 7 bases; unmatched junction nucleotides: 3. DNA of the CDR3: TGTGCCAGCAGGGTAGCGGGGGTCGGGGAGCTGTTTTTT. Translated, it gives CASRVAGVGELFF.

This clonotype was observed a few times. This chain links TRBV6-5 with TRBJ2-3; 9 nucleotides align to TRBD1. The V gene end was trimmed by 6 bases and the J gene end by 2 bases; junction bases not matched to a gene: 6. Per the germline V gene, CDR1 is MNHEY and CDR2 is SVGAGI. The CDR3 is 15 amino acids. This chain's CDR3 is CASSRRDRDTDTQYF. CDR3 sequence (DNA): TGTGCCAGCAGCCGGAGGGACAGGGACACAGATACGCAGTATTTT.

The rearrangement uses TRBV6-6 and TRBJ2-3; 7 nucleotides align to TRBD2. Germline V gives CDR1 MNHNY, CDR2 SVGAGI (reference sequence). CDR3 size: 15 residues. Trimming took 6 bases from V and 8 from J; bases not matched to a gene: 14. The CDR3, as DNA: TGTGCCAGCAGCTGGGACTACCCGACCCCGGGTACGCAGTATTTT. This sequence encodes CASSWDYPTPGTQYF.

The table lists this clonotype with a few counts. This chain links TRBV20-1 with TRBJ2-3; D might be TRBD2 (7 bases). CDR1 DFQATT and CDR2 SNEGSKA come from the germline V gene (reference sequence). Trimming cost V 7 bases and J 0 bases, with 17 bases left between them. The CDR3 extends over 15 amino acids. CDR3 region: CSVRAGASSTDTQYF. CDR3 coding DNA: TGCAGTGTTAGGGCGGGGGCCTCTAGCACAGATACGCAGTATTTT.

This clonotype was detected a few times. The V call is TRBV6-2 or TRBV6-3, the J call TRBJ1-2, with 8 positions matching TRBD1. V was pared by 7 bases and J by 4 bases, with 11 bases of the junction left unmatched. The germline gives CDR1 MNHEY, CDR2 SVGEGT. The CDR3 loop spans 15 amino acids. The CDR3 region is CASTTGRGRRYGYTF. The CDR3 nucleotides are TGTGCCAGCACCACGGGCAGGGGGCGCCGCTATGGCTACACCTTC.

For this clonotype: Being one base from a much bigger clone, this may be a read error. The V call is TRBV7-2, the J call TRBJ2-1; 9 bases map to TRBD2. The CDR3 spans 15 residues. Germline V gives CDR1 SGHTA, CDR2 FQGNSA. The CDR3 bases are TGTGCCAGCAACTTAGGGCGGGGGGGTCTGAATGAGCAGTTCTTC. Its protein product is CASNLGRGGLNEQFF.

This clonotype was recorded at least ten times. The rearrangement uses TRBV28 and TRBJ2-3; no firm D call. CDR3 length equals 14 residues. V lost 6 bases, J lost 3 bases, and 13 bases lay in between. In germline, CDR1 is MDHEN, CDR2 SYDVKM. CDR3 sequence: CASSPPVTTDTQYF. CDR3 sequence (DNA): TGTGCCAGCAGCCCCCCGGTTACGACAGATACGCAGTATTTT.

This clonotype showed up just a few times. The DNA of the CDR3 is TGTGCCAGCTCACTGTCCGGGACCAACTACGAGCAGTACTTC. This translates into CASSLSGTNYEQYF. The chain links TRBV18 to TRBJ2-7; D could derive from TRBD1 or TRBD2 (5 bases each). Germline CDR1 KGHSH, CDR2 LQKENI. The CDR3 spans 14 residues. The germline V and J ends were trimmed by 4 bases and 3 bases, with 13 bases remaining between them.

The chain combines TRBV9 with TRBJ1-2, with TRBD1 as a possible D gene (5 bases). V lost 4 bases and J lost 1, with 11 bases in between. The CDR3 totals 14 residues. The germline gives CDR1 SGDLS, CDR2 YYNGEE. CDR3 nucleotide sequence: TGTGCCAGCAGCACCGGGACCATTAACTATGGCTACACCTTC. It is translated as CASSTGTINYGYTF. The whole variable domain, remainder taken from reference TRBV9 and TRBJ1-2, is DSGVTQTPKHLITATGQRVTLRCSPRSGDLSVYWYQQSLDQGLQFLIQYYNGEERAKGNILERFSAQQFPDLHSELNLSSLELGDSALYFCASSTGTINYGYTFGSGTRLTVV.

CDR3 residues: CSAGLLKEQETQYF. The CDR3 DNA reads as TGCAGCGCTGGACTTCTTAAGGAACAAGAGACCCAGTACTTC. The chain has TRBV29-1 and TRBJ2-5; D perhaps matches TRBD2 (5 bases). The V gene's germline CDR1 is SQVTM and CDR2 ANQGSEA. The CDR3 is made up of 14 amino acids. Trimming removed 7 bases from V and 2 bases from J, with 17 bases in between.

CDR3 in amino acids: CASSEWMEGARGYTF. The DNA of the CDR3 is TGTGCCAGCAGTGAATGGATGGAGGGGGCGCGGGGCTACACCTTC. The gene calls are TRBV25-1 and TRBJ1-2; 7 positions agree with TRBD1. CDR1 MGHDK and CDR2 SYGVNS come from the germline V gene. This CDR3 comprises 15 residues. J gave up 8 bases and V 1 base, and 10 bases lay outside the gene matches.

The V gene is TRBV29-1, the J gene TRBJ2-7, with 10 bases fitting TRBD1. Germline values: CDR1 SQVTM, CDR2 ANQGSEA. V lost 5 bases to trimming and J lost 2 bases; unmatched junction nucleotides: 6. The CDR3 contains 14 residues. The CDR3 sequence: CSVPVGQGAYEQYF. DNA for the CDR3: TGCAGCGTTCCCGTTGGACAGGGGGCCTACGAGCAGTACTTC.

This chain uses TRBV11-3 with TRBJ2-1; D may be TRBD1 (6 bases). Germline loops: CDR1 SGHNT, CDR2 YENEEA. This CDR3 is 15 amino acids long. Trimming shortened V by 0 bases and J by 6 bases, and 12 bases separated the two germline ends. For the CDR3, the DNA is TGTGCCAGCAGCTTAGATGGGGGACATCCCAATGAGCAGTTCTTC. It specifies CASSLDGGHPNEQFF.

This sequence joins TRBV29-1 and TRBJ2-5; D not resolved. Per the germline V gene, CDR1 is SQVTM and CDR2 is ANQGSEA. CDR3 length: 13 residues. The V end was cut by 7 bases, the J end by 5 bases, with 17 bases between. Written as DNA, the CDR3 is TGCAGCGGAACTGTACAATTCCATGAGACCCAGTACTTC. Amino acids: CSGTVQFHETQYF.